What follows are 2 T cell receptor beta chains derived from one specimen sequenced in a study of blood T cells in healthy people across ages. Next came a second PCR, run for about 7 to 12 cycles, which used a sample-barcoded 5' primer along with a J-beta primer mix. One entry per CDR3 protein results from TCRdb running MiXCR on the 5' RACE reads. The table lists some 1,500,000 distinct CDR3 sequences, roughly 43% of them singletons. Sequenced sample: blood. The source is a woman between 18 and 29 years old in good health.

The chain combines TRBV5-1 with TRBJ2-3, with TRBD2 matching 7 bases. The CDR3 totals 15 residues. Per the germline V gene, CDR1 is SGHRS and CDR2 is YFSETQ. J lost 5 bases, V lost 0 bases, and 6 bases had no gene match. As DNA, the CDR3 is TGCGCCAGCAGCTTGGTTGGGGGGGGAGGAGATACGCAGTATTTT. This translates into CASSLVGGGGDTQYF.

This clonotype was seen more than once but under ten times. The CDR3, as DNA: TGTGCCATCAGTTCACTAGCGGGGGGGCCAGATACGCAGTATTTT. It yields the protein CAISSLAGGPDTQYF. The chain combines TRBV10-3 with TRBJ2-3, with TRBD2 matching over 13 bases. This CDR3 comprises 15 residues. Germline loops: CDR1 ENHRY, CDR2 SYGVKD. The junction had 3 bases not matched to a gene; V was cut back by 5 bases and J by 4 bases.